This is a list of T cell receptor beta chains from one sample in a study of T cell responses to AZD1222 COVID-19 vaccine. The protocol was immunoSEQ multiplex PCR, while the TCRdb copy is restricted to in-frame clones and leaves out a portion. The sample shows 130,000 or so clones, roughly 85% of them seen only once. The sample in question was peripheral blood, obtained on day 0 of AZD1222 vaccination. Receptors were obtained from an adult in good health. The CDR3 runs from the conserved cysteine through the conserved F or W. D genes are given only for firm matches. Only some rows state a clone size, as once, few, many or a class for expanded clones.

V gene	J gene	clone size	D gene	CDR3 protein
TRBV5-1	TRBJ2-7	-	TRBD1	CASSLAGPGTGVYEQYF
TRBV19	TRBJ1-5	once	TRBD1	CASSIIRGNQPQHF
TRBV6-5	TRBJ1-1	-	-	CASSYGRRGNTEAFF
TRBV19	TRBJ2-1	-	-	CASRSNGHEQFF
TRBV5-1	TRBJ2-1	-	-	CASSLIGGPYNEQFF
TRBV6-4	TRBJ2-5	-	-	CASSEGAYETQYF
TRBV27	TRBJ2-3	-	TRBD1	CASSLWGQVRDTQYF
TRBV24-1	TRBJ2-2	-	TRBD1	CATSDLGQGWTGELFF
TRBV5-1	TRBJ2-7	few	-	CASSLEQGAYEQYF
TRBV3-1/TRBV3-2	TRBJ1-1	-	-	CASSPFQGPNTEAFF
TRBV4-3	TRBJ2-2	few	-	CASRTIGLENTGELFF
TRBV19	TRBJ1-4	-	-	CASSAGHGNNEKLFF
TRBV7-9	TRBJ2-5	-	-	CASSLNLQETQYF
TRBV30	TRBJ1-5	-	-	CAWSSKGWDNQPQHF
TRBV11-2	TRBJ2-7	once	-	CASSSIILGEQYF
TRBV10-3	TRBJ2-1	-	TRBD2	CAITTSGNYNEQFF
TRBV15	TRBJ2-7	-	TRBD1	CATNFRQGTYEQYF
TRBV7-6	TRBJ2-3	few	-	CASTRGGGTDTQYF
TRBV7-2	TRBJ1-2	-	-	CASSPHAFGGYTF
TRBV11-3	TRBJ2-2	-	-	CASSFLNTGELFF
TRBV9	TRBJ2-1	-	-	CASSVLGASYNEQFF
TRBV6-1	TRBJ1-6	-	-	CASSEVWTSYNSPLHF
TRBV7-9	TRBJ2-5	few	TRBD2	CASSFASGGARETQYF
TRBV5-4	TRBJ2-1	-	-	CASSGRIYNEQFF
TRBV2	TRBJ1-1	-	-	CASRGVSGNLEAFF
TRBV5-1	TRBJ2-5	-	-	CASSLGVGGPEETQYF
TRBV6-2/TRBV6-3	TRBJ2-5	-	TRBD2	CASSQLAGQVETQYF
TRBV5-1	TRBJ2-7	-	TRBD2	CASSYLGGASGRSLNEQYF